Presented here are 21 T cell receptor beta chains from one specimen sequenced in a study of shared clonotypes between healthy human individuals. Assay: immunoSEQ multiplex PCR; the TCRdb copy retains only in-frame clones and omits some. The table lists millions of clones, roughly nine tenths of them singletons. The sample taken for sequencing was naive CD4+ T cells sorted from blood. Subset meaning: CD45RA+ positively selected. These receptors came from a man aged 18 to 30 in good health.

Only a few counts were recorded for this clone. The identical CDR3 is also encoded by other nucleotide sequences in the sample. J is TRBJ1-1 and V is TRBV30; D unresolved. Germline V CDR1 and CDR2: GTSNPN, SVGIG (reference sequence). The V and J ends lost 3 bases and 1 base respectively, with 9 bases between them. CDR3 length: 13 amino acids. CDR3 bases: TGTGCCTGGAGATTTATTGGGAACACTGAAGCTTTCTTT. Translating gives CAWRFIGNTEAFF. Full variable domain (remainder filled in from reference TRBV30 and TRBJ1-1): SQTIHQWPATLVQPVGSPLSLECTVEGTSNPNLYWYRQAAGRGLQLLFYSVGIGQISSEVPQNLSASRPQDRQFILSSKKLLLSDSGFYLCAWRFIGNTEAFFGQGTRLTVV.

This rearrangement joins TRBV4-3 to TRBJ2-7; 7 bases are shared with TRBD2. V lost 0 bases and J lost 2; bases outside the gene matches: 10. CDR1 and CDR2 from the germline V gene are LGHNA and YSLEER. The CDR3 is 17 residues long. The CDR3 sequence: CASSQDRLAGPTYEQYF. CDR3 bases: TGCGCCAGCAGCCAAGATCGATTAGCGGGCCCTACCTACGAGCAGTACTTC.

To note about this clone: Other DNA variants within this sample encode the same CDR3. The chain couples TRBV18 to TRBJ1-1; perhaps TRBD1 as D (5 bases). This CDR3 contains 15 residues. Trimming left V 3 bases short and J 0 bases short, with 11 bases between. Germline lookup yields CDR1 KGHSH and CDR2 LQKENI. CDR3: CASSPSGTVNTEAFF. The CDR3 DNA is TGTGCCAGCTCACCGTCCGGGACGGTGAACACTGAAGCTTTCTTT.

V gene TRBV4-1 combines with J gene TRBJ2-1, with 10 bases lining up with TRBD2. V gave up 1 base and J gave up 2 bases; unmatched junction bases: 11. Germline V gene lookup returns CDR1 MGHRA and CDR2 YSYEKL. There are 19 residues in the CDR3. CDR3 DNA sequence: TGCGCCAGCAGCCAAGTTAAAGTCGGAGCGGGAGGGCCCTACAATGAGCAGTTCTTC. Translating it yields CASSQVKVGAGGPYNEQFF.

The chain carries TRBV16 and TRBJ1-4; D remains unclear. V lost 0 bases and J lost 7, with 12 bases in between. The CDR3 is 15 amino acids. Per the germline V gene, CDR1 is KGHSY and CDR2 is FQNENV. CDR3: CASSQSVVGGEKLFF. The DNA of the CDR3 is TGTGCCAGCAGCCAATCGGTGGTTGGCGGTGAAAAACTGTTTTTT.

The chain combines TRBV2 with TRBJ1-6, with 8 positions matching TRBD1. CDR3 length: 14 amino acids. Germline V CDR1 and CDR2: SNHLY, FYNNEI. The junction had 8 bases not matched to a gene; V was cut back by 7 bases and J by 9 bases. The CDR3 coding sequence is TGTGCCAGCACTGAGGACAGGGTATTTTCACCCCTCCACTTT. Its translation is CASTEDRVFSPLHF.

V and J are TRBV11-2 and TRBJ2-1, with TRBD2 matching over 12 bases. CDR1 is SGHAT and CDR2 is FQNNGV in the germline V gene. The CDR3 consists of 16 residues. V lost 2 bases to trimming and J lost 6 bases; unmatched junction nucleotides: 5. CDR3 sequence: CASSLRLAGERNEQFF. The DNA of the CDR3 is TGTGCCAGCAGCTTACGACTAGCGGGAGAGCGCAATGAGCAGTTCTTC.

For this clone: This same CDR3 is encoded by further DNA sequences in the sample. The rearrangement joins TRBV7-2 to TRBJ2-1, with 13 bases identical to TRBD2. The germline CDR1 and CDR2 sequences are SGHTA and FQGNSA. The CDR3 length is 15 residues. V lost 4 bases to trimming and J lost 7 bases; unmatched junction nucleotides: 4. The CDR3 region is CASSSLAGGHNEQFF. In nucleotides, the CDR3 is TGTGCCAGCAGCTCACTAGCGGGGGGGCATAATGAGCAGTTCTTC.

The chain combines TRBV30 with TRBJ1-2; D possibly corresponds to TRBD1 (5 bases). Per the germline V gene, CDR1 is GTSNPN and CDR2 is SVGIG (reference sequence). V lost 8 bases to trimming and J lost 6 bases, with 16 bases between them. The CDR3 consists of 12 residues. CDR3 coding DNA: TGTGCCCAGAAGGGGAGATTAGATGGCTACACCTTC. Residues: CAQKGRLDGYTF. The full variable domain, in which reference TRBV30 and TRBJ1-2 provide the parts outside the CDR3, is SQTIHQWPATLVQPVGSPLSLECTVEGTSNPNLYWYRQAAGRGLQLLFYSVGIGQISSEVPQNLSASRPQDRQFILSSKKLLLSDSGFYLCAQKGRLDGYTFGSGTRLTVV.

This clone has a single count. The chain recombines TRBV2 with TRBJ2-6; no clear D. CDR3 size: 16 residues. V lost 4 bases to trimming and J lost 0 bases, with 10 bases between them. CDR1 is SNHLY and CDR2 is FYNNEI in the germline V gene. The CDR3 coding sequence is TGTGCCAGCAGTGTCCACCGTAGCTCTGGGGCCAACGTCCTGACTTTC. It translates to CASSVHRSSGANVLTF.

The chain combines TRBV19 with TRBJ2-3, with 8 positions matching TRBD2. V dropped 6 bases and J dropped 0; count of bases not matched to a gene: 2. This CDR3 contains 14 residues. Looked up from germline, CDR1 is LNHDA and CDR2 is SQIVND (reference sequence). DNA for the CDR3: TGTGCCAGTAGGACTAGCGCGAGCACAGATACGCAGTATTTT. This codes for CASRTSASTDTQYF.

V is TRBV5-1 and J is TRBJ2-3; 12 positions match TRBD2. V gave up 4 bases and J gave up 5 bases; unmatched junction bases: 11. CDR1 and CDR2 (germline): SGHRS, YFSETQ. The CDR3 runs 17 residues. CDR3 loop: CASSRVLAGGLEDTQYF. CDR3 nucleotide sequence: TGCGCCAGCAGCAGGGTGCTAGCGGGGGGGCTAGAAGATACGCAGTATTTT.

This sequence joins TRBV5-1 and TRBJ2-2; tentatively, D is TRBD2 (6 bases). The germline CDR1 and CDR2 sequences are SGHRS and YFSETQ. The CDR3 has 14 amino acids. Trimming removed 5 bases from V and 7 bases from J, with 15 bases in between. The CDR3 DNA follows: TGCGCCAGCAGGACTAGTTGGGGCATCGGGGAGCTGTTTTTT. Encoded protein: CASRTSWGIGELFF.

The chain joins TRBV2 to TRBJ2-1; D is possibly TRBD2 (6 bases). The V gene lost 4 bases and the J gene lost 4 bases, with 8 bases spanning the gap. This CDR3 comprises 13 residues. From germline, CDR1 is SNHLY and CDR2 FYNNEI. CDR3 nucleotides: TGTGCCAGCAGTGTAGCGGCTTACAATGAGCAGTTCTTC. The encoded protein is CASSVAAYNEQFF.

The sample holds one count of this clone. The V and J genes are TRBV28 and TRBJ1-4, with TRBD1 identical over 7 bases. The CDR3 has 15 amino acids. The germline V gene encodes CDR1 MDHEN and CDR2 SYDVKM. V shed 6 bases and J 7 bases; nucleotides not matched to a gene: 11. The CDR3 region has the DNA TGTGCCAGCAGAATTACAGGGGCTAGTGGTGAAAAACTGTTTTTT. It specifies CASRITGASGEKLFF.

For this clone: Distinct nucleotide sequences in the sample also encode this CDR3. The chain links TRBV6-5 to TRBJ2-3, with 9 positions matching TRBD2. The CDR3 consists of 15 residues. The germline gives CDR1 MNHEY, CDR2 SVGAGI. Trimming cost V 6 bases and J 0 bases; bases outside gene matches: 4. CDR3 sequence: CASSRGGGSTDTQYF. The CDR3 DNA reads TGTGCCAGCAGCCGCGGGGGGGGTAGCACAGATACGCAGTATTTT.

The chain links TRBV7-9 to TRBJ2-4; D is unresolved. The CDR3 sequence is 16 residues long. The germline CDR1 and CDR2 sequences are SEHNR and FQNEAQ (reference sequence). Trimming cost V 1 base and J 6 bases, with 16 bases left between them. The chain's CDR3 is CASSLGSPTALNIQYF. CDR3 bases: TGTGCCAGCAGCTTAGGTTCGCCAACCGCCCTAAACATTCAGTACTTC.

This rearrangement joins TRBV6-1 to TRBJ2-4; D is unclear. V shed 5 bases and J shed 0 bases, with 8 bases lying between them. The CDR3 runs to 14 residues. Looked up from germline, CDR1 is MNHNS and CDR2 is SASEGT. In DNA form, the CDR3 reads TGTGCCAGCAGTATACGCCTAGCCAAAAACATTCAGTACTTC. This codes for CASSIRLAKNIQYF.

V is TRBV28 and J is TRBJ2-5; the match to TRBD2 covers 8 bases. Unmatched junction bases numbered 5, after V lost 2 bases and J lost 3 bases. Germline V gives CDR1 MDHEN, CDR2 SYDVKM. CDR3 length equals 15 residues. CDR3 nucleotide sequence: TGTGCCAGCAGTTTAGCCGGGGGGGGGAAAGAGACCCAGTACTTC. Translated: CASSLAGGGKETQYF.

The gene calls are TRBV9 and TRBJ2-7; D unclear. Germline values: CDR1 SGDLS, CDR2 YYNGEE. Trimming took off 7 bases at V and 5 bases at J, with 22 bases between the two ends. The CDR3 runs to 15 residues. The CDR3 DNA reads as TGTGCCAGCTCCTTTGGCGGCCTAGAAGCACACGAGCAGTACTTC. Amino acid sequence: CASSFGGLEAHEQYF.

V is TRBV6-5 and J is TRBJ2-7; TRBD1 might be the D (6 bases). CDR3 length: 14 residues. Germline V gene sequence: CDR1 MNHEY, CDR2 SVGAGI. V lost 6 bases, J lost 0 bases, and 12 bases lay in between. CDR3 DNA: TGTGCCAGCAGCTCGACGGGACACTCCTACGAGCAGTACTTC. Its translation: CASSSTGHSYEQYF.